The T cell receptor (beta chain) under discussion was sequenced for a study of Tregs in tolerant kidney transplant recipients. This CDR3 is built from 13 residues. From germline, CDR1 is ENHRY and CDR2 SYGVKD. J was trimmed by 0 bases and V by 10 bases; bases with no gene match: 5. TCRdb's copy holds only in-frame clones and misses some; the assay was immunoSEQ multiplex PCR. Seen here are about 120,000 clones, roughly 92% observed once, and the top ten hold more than 0.5%. Broader study findings: Tregs expanded with activated donor B cells seemed most donor-specific.

In the case of this clone: Antigen unknown.

The sample was CD4+ T cells from blood. The sequence came from a human donor in good health. The chain joins TRBV10-3 to TRBJ2-7, with 8 bases aligning to TRBD2. The CDR3 sequence: CATVGTSSYEQYF. The CDR3 DNA reads as TGTGCCACCGTGGGGACTAGCTCCTACGAGCAGTACTTC.